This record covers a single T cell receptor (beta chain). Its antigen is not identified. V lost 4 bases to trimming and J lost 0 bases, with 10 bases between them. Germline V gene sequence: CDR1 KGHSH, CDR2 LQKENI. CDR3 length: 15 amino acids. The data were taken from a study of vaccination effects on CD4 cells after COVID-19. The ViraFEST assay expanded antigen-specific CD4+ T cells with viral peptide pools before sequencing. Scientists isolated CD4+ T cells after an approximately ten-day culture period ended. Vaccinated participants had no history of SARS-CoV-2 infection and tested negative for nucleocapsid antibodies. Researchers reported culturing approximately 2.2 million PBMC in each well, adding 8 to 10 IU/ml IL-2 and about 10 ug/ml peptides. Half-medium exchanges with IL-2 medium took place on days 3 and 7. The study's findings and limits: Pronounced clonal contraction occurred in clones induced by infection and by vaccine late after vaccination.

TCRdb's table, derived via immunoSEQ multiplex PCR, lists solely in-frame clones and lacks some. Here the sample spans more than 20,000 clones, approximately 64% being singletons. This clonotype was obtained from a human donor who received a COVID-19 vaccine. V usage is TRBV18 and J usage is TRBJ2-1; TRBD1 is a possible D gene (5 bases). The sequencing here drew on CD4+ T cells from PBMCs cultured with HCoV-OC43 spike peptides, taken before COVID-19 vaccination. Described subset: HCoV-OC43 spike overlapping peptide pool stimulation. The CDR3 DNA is TGTGCCAGCTCACTGGGGCAGAGCTCCTACAATGAGCAGTTCTTC. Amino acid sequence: CASSLGQSSYNEQFF.